This passage covers 24 T cell receptor beta chains from one sample sequenced in a study of CD8 T cells in Susac syndrome. A quantity of about 0.5 to 1 ug RNA underwent reverse transcription using random hexamers. TCRdb used MiXCR to reprocess the immunoSEQ multiplex PCR reads, holding one entry per CDR3 protein. The sample shows approximately 120,000 distinct CDR3 sequences, around 97% of them seen only once. The sample comprised CD4+ T cells from PBMCs. These receptor sequences come from a human donor in good health.

This rearrangement joins TRBV20-1 to TRBJ1-5; 7 bases align to TRBD1. V shed 1 base, J shed 0 bases, and the junction held 6 bases outside the gene matches. Germline CDR1 is DFQATT and CDR2 is SNEGSKA (reference sequence). This CDR3 comprises 16 residues. CDR3 bases: TGCAGTGCTAGAGGCTGGACAGGTGTTAGCAATCAGCCCCAGCATTTT. Protein product: CSARGWTGVSNQPQHF.

The chain combines TRBV2 with TRBJ1-2, with unresolved D. This CDR3 is 13 amino acids long. The V and J ends lost 6 bases and 8 bases respectively, with 16 bases between them. The germline CDR1 and CDR2 sequences are SNHLY and FYNNEI. The CDR3 nucleotides read TGTGCCAGCAGCCGAAACGTTGGGGTGGGCTACACCTTC. This gives the protein CASSRNVGVGYTF.

V and J are TRBV5-6 and TRBJ2-4; D ambiguous. Trimming took 0 bases from V and 0 from J, leaving 13 bases between them. The CDR3 consists of 17 residues. Looked up from germline, CDR1 is SGHDT and CDR2 is YYEEEE. For the CDR3, the DNA is TGTGCCAGCAGCTTGGTCAGAATAGCCGAAGCCAAAAACATTCAGTACTTC. It codes for CASSLVRIAEAKNIQYF.

V usage is TRBV12-3 or TRBV12-4 and J usage is TRBJ2-5; weak D call: TRBD2 (6 bases). There are 13 residues in the CDR3. V gave up 7 bases and J gave up 5 bases, with 14 bases separating them. The CDR3 DNA follows: TGTGCCAGCACCCGCCCAGGGAGGGAGACCCAGTACTTC. Protein: CASTRPGRETQYF.

V and J are TRBV6-2 or TRBV6-3 and TRBJ2-7; possibly TRBD2 for D (6 bases). Trimming shortened V by 4 bases and J by 4 bases, and 23 bases separated the two germline ends. The germline gives CDR1 MNHEY, CDR2 SVGEGT. The CDR3 totals 17 residues. The CDR3 loop is CASSSSRLGGTRYEQYF. The CDR3 coding sequence is TGTGCCAGCAGTTCCTCACGGTTGGGCGGGACCCGGTACGAGCAGTACTTC.

The chain carries TRBV12-3 or TRBV12-4 and TRBJ1-5, with unresolved D. Deletions cut 7 bases from V and 4 bases from J, with 17 bases between. The CDR3 is made up of 15 amino acids. The CDR3 loop is CASKVSRAKNQPQHF. As DNA, the CDR3 is TGTGCCAGCAAGGTCAGCCGAGCCAAAAATCAGCCCCAGCATTTT.

V and J are TRBV24-1 and TRBJ2-1, with 12 nucleotides matching TRBD2. Germline values: CDR1 KGHDR, CDR2 SFDVKD. Trimming took 4 bases from V and 9 from J; bases not matched to a gene: 9. This CDR3 contains 16 residues. The CDR3 nucleotides are TGTGCCACCAGTGACCCCCTAGCGGGGGGGCCTGGTGAGCAGTTCTTC. This codes for CATSDPLAGGPGEQFF.

V is TRBV4-1 and J is TRBJ2-7, with 13 bases that match TRBD2. V dropped 3 bases and J dropped 11; count of bases not matched to a gene: 4. The length of the CDR3 is 13 residues. The V gene's germline CDR1 is MGHRA and CDR2 YSYEKL. The CDR3, as DNA: TGCGCCAGCAGCCAGTCCGGGACTAGCGGGAAGTACTTC. This translates into CASSQSGTSGKYF.

The genes are TRBV2 and TRBJ2-7; a weak D match, TRBD1 (6 bases). From germline, CDR1 is SNHLY and CDR2 FYNNEI. Trimming left V 6 bases short and J 1 base short, with 7 bases between. The CDR3 is made up of 12 amino acids. CDR3 DNA sequence: TGTGCCAGCAGCACAGGGTCCTACGAGCAGTACTTC. It encodes CASSTGSYEQYF.

V usage is TRBV20-1 and J usage is TRBJ2-1, with D maybe TRBD1 (6 bases). The CDR3 is 16 amino acids. CDR1 is DFQATT and CDR2 is SNEGSKA in the germline V gene (reference sequence). The V gene lost 2 bases and the J gene lost 2 bases, with 16 bases spanning the gap. The CDR3 here is CSARRLDSGAYNEQFF. CDR3 DNA sequence: TGCAGTGCTAGACGCCTGGACAGTGGGGCCTACAATGAGCAGTTCTTC.

This clonotype was seen a single time. The rearrangement joins TRBV18 to TRBJ2-6; 7 bases match TRBD1. The V gene's germline CDR1 is KGHSH and CDR2 LQKENI. The CDR3 loop spans 17 amino acids. V trimming: 2 bases; J trimming: 0 bases; junction bases outside the gene matches: 4. The DNA of the CDR3 is TGTGCCAGCTCACCAGAACAGGGGAGCTCTGGGGCCAACGTCCTGACTTTC. This encodes CASSPEQGSSGANVLTF.

The gene calls are TRBV29-1 and TRBJ2-7, with a weak D call TRBD1 (11 bases). CDR1 SQVTM and CDR2 ANQGSEA come from the germline V gene. The CDR3 covers 16 residues. V lost 7 bases to trimming and J lost 6 bases, with 28 bases between them. The CDR3 here is CSAGQGVTAGGPEQYF. CDR3 nucleotide sequence: TGCAGCGCGGGACAGGGGGTAACAGCGGGAGGGCCCGAGCAGTACTTC.

The chain joins TRBV19 to TRBJ2-7; a weak D match, TRBD2 (6 bases). CDR1 is LNHDA, CDR2 SQIVND, per germline (reference sequence). CDR3 length equals 12 residues. The ends were cut back, 8 bases at V and 6 bases at J, with 14 bases in the middle. The DNA for the CDR3 is TGTGCCAGTGGGAGGTCCAGGGCCGAGCAGTACTTC. This sequence encodes CASGRSRAEQYF.

The V call is TRBV15, the J call TRBJ1-3; possibly TRBD1 for D (6 bases). This CDR3 is built from 14 residues. Germline CDR1 and CDR2: LNHNV and YYDKDF (reference sequence). The V end lost 5 bases, the J end lost 0 bases, and 8 bases lay between the germline ends. The CDR3 bases are TGTGCCACCAGCCGGGACACCTCTGGAAACACCATATATTTT. Protein sequence: CATSRDTSGNTIYF.

CDR3 amino acids: CASSYLPLVAQYF. CDR3 sequence (DNA): TGTGCCAGCAGTTACCTGCCCTTGGTGGCCCAGTACTTC. This chain joins TRBV6-5 and TRBJ2-5; D gene uncertain. Germline V gives CDR1 MNHEY, CDR2 SVGAGI. CDR3 size: 13 residues. V lost 2 bases, J lost 9 bases, and 13 bases lay in between.

A single count supports this clonotype. V is TRBV5-1 and J is TRBJ2-2; TRBD1 matches 9 bases. This CDR3 has 14 residues. J gave up 4 bases and V 5 bases, and 3 bases lay outside the gene matches. Germline V gene sequence: CDR1 SGHRS, CDR2 YFSETQ. This CDR3 is CASSGQGTTGELFF. CDR3 in DNA: TGCGCCAGCAGTGGACAGGGGACCACCGGGGAGCTGTTTTTT.

The chain recombines TRBV11-1 with TRBJ2-1, with 11 bases lining up with TRBD2. The CDR3 is made up of 17 amino acids. V lost 1 base, J lost 4 bases, and 6 bases stayed unmatched. The germline gives CDR1 SGHAT, CDR2 FQDESV (reference sequence). The CDR3 is CASSLEVAGGVYNEQFF. The CDR3 DNA is TGTGCCAGCAGCTTAGAAGTAGCGGGAGGGGTTTACAATGAGCAGTTCTTC.

The chain employs TRBV2 and TRBJ2-5; tentatively, D is TRBD1 or TRBD2 (5 bases each). The ends were cut back, 4 bases at V and 6 bases at J, with 12 bases in the middle. There are 13 residues in the CDR3. Germline V CDR1 and CDR2: SNHLY, FYNNEI. Here the CDR3 DNA reads TGTGCCAGCAGTGTGGGGGAGCTGAAGACCCAGTACTTC. Translation: CASSVGELKTQYF.

This sequence joins TRBV29-1 and TRBJ2-3; the D gene is possibly TRBD1 (5 bases). The germline V gene encodes CDR1 SQVTM and CDR2 ANQGSEA. The germline V and J ends were trimmed by 6 bases and 4 bases, with 17 bases remaining between them. The CDR3 runs 14 residues. For the CDR3, the DNA is TGCAGCGTCCAACAGGTTTCTTCGGCAGATACGCAGTATTTT. It specifies CSVQQVSSADTQYF.

The chain employs TRBV6-6 and TRBJ2-5, with TRBD2 identical over 7 bases. Germline CDR1 reads MNHNY; CDR2 reads SVGAGI (reference sequence). Germline trimming cut 8 bases from V and 1 base from J; bases unmatched to any gene: 7. CDR3 length: 14 amino acids. The CDR3 spells CASALGRGQETQYF. CDR3 nucleotides: TGTGCCAGCGCTCTTGGGAGGGGCCAAGAGACCCAGTACTTC.

The V gene is TRBV5-6, the J gene TRBJ1-1; tentative D call: TRBD1 (5 bases). The CDR3 sequence is 16 residues long. Germline V gene sequence: CDR1 SGHDT, CDR2 YYEEEE. Trimming took 0 bases from V and 2 from J, leaving 14 bases between them. Here the CDR3 DNA reads TGTGCCAGCAGCTTGGAACAGGAAGGTTTCAACACTGAAGCTTTCTTT. It codes for CASSLEQEGFNTEAFF.

The V and J genes are TRBV7-2 and TRBJ2-7; 9 bases map to TRBD2. The CDR3 totals 16 residues. The germline CDR1 and CDR2 sequences are SGHTA and FQGNSA. Germline trimming cut 1 base from V and 1 base from J; bases unmatched to any gene: 5. The CDR3 nucleotides read TGTGCCAGCAGCTTAGGATCGGCGGGAGGGTCCTACGAGCAGTACTTC. It encodes CASSLGSAGGSYEQYF.

This chain links TRBV29-1 with TRBJ2-2; no clear D gene. V gave up 3 bases and J gave up 0 bases, with 5 bases separating them. The CDR3 is 13 residues long. Germline loops: CDR1 SQVTM, CDR2 ANQGSEA. The CDR3, as DNA: TGCAGCGTTGACAGTTCGAACACCGGGGAGCTGTTTTTT. Its protein is CSVDSSNTGELFF.

V usage is TRBV7-9 and J usage is TRBJ2-5; no reliable D call. Per germline, CDR1 SEHNR and CDR2 FQNEAQ (reference sequence). The CDR3 contains 15 residues. Trimming cost V 1 base and J 2 bases, with 11 bases left between them. The chain's CDR3 is CASSLGVGMQETQYF. CDR3 bases: TGTGCCAGCAGCTTAGGGGTGGGGATGCAAGAGACCCAGTACTTC.